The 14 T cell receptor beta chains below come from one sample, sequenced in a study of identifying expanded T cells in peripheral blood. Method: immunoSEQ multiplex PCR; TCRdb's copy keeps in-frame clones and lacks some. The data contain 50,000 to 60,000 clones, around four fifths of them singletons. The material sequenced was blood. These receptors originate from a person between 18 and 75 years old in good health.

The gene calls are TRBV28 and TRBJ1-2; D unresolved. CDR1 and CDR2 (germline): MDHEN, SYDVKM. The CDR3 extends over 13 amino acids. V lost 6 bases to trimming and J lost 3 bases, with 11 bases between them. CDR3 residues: CASRPATDYGYTF. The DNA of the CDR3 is TGTGCCAGCAGACCAGCCACAGACTATGGCTACACCTTC.

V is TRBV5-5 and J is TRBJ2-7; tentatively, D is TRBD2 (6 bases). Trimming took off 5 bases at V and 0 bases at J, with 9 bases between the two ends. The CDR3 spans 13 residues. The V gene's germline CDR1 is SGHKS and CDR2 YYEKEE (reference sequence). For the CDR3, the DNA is TGTGCCAGCAGGGGAGGAAGCTCCTACGAGCAGTACGTC. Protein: CASRGGSSYEQYV.

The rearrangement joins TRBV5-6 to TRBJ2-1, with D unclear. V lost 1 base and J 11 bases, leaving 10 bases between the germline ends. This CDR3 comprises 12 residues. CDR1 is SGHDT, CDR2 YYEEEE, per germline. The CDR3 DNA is TGTGCCAGCAGCTTGTCGTGGCTTCAGCAGTTCTTC. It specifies CASSLSWLQQFF.

The DNA for the CDR3 is TGTGCCAGCAGACCGGGCGGTAGCTCCTATAATTCACCCCTCCACTTT. Its protein is CASRPGGSSYNSPLHF. This rearrangement joins TRBV5-6 to TRBJ1-6; D is unresolved. Trimming pared 5 bases from V and 0 bases from J, leaving 12 bases between. Germline V gene data show CDR1 as SGHDT and CDR2 as YYEEEE. This CDR3 contains 16 residues.

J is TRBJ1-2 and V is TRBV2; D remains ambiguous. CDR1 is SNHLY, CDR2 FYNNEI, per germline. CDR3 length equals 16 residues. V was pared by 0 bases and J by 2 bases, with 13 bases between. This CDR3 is CASSEARVPPNYGYTF. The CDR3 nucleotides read TGTGCCAGCAGTGAAGCGCGGGTTCCCCCCAACTATGGCTACACCTTC.

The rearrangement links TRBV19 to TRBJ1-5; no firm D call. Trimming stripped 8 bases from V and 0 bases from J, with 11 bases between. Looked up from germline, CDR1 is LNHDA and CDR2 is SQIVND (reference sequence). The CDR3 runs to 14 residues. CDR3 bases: TGTGCCAGTTGTAGACGGGATAGCAATCAGCCCCAGCATTTT. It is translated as CASCRRDSNQPQHF.

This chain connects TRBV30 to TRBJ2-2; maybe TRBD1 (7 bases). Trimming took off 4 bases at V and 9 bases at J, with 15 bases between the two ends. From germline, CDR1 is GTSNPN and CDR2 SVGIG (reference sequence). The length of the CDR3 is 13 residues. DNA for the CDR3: TGTGCCTGGACCCCAGGGGGGCATCGGGAGCTGTTTTTT. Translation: CAWTPGGHRELFF.

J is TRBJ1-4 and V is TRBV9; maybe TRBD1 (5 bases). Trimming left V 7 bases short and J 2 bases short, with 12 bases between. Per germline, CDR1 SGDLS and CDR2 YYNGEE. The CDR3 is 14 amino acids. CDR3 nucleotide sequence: TGTGCCAGCGGCAGGGAACGGACTAATGAAAAACTGTTTTTT. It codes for CASGRERTNEKLFF.

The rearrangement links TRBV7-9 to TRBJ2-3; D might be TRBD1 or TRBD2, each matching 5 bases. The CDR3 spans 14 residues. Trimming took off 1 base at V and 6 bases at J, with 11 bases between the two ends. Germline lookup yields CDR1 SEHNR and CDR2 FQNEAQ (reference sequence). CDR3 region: CASSLGRGADTQYF. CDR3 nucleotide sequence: TGTGCCAGCAGCTTAGGGAGAGGGGCCGATACGCAGTATTTT.

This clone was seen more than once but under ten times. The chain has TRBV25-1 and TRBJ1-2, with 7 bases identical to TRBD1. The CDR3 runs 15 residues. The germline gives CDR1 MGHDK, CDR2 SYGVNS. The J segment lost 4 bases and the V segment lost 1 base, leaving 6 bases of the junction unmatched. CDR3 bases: TGTGCCAGCAGTGAATTTAAGGGGGCGGGCTATGGCTACACCTTC. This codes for CASSEFKGAGYGYTF.

The CDR3 protein is CASSSIQGKSYGYTF. For the CDR3, the DNA is TGTGCCAGCAGTTCCATACAGGGGAAGTCCTATGGCTACACCTTC. The gene calls are TRBV6-5 and TRBJ1-2, with TRBD1 matching over 7 bases. After removal of 4 bases from V and 4 bases from J, the junction contained 9 bases not matched to a gene. Germline V lookup: CDR1 MNHEY, CDR2 SVGAGI. The CDR3 spans 15 residues.

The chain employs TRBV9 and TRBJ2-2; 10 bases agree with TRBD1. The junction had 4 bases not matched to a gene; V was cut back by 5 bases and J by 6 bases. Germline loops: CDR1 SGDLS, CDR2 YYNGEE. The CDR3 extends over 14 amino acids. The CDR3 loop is CASRRTGGPGELFF. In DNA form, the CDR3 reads TGTGCCAGCAGGCGGACAGGGGGTCCCGGGGAGCTGTTTTTT.

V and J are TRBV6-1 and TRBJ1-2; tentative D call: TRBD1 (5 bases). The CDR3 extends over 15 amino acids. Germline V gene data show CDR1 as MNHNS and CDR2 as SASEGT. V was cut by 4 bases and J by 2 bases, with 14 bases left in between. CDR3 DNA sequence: TGTGCCAGCAGTGGACAAAGCTCAGGGAACTATGGCTACACCTTC. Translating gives CASSGQSSGNYGYTF.

CDR3 nucleotide sequence: TGTGCCAGTAGCAACGAAAACTCCGGCTACACCTTC. It is translated as CASSNENSGYTF. The chain is built from TRBV19 and TRBJ1-2; D is unclear. V shed 6 bases and J shed 8 bases, with 13 bases lying between them. Germline assignment: CDR1 LNHDA and CDR2 SQIVND (reference sequence). There are 12 residues in the CDR3.